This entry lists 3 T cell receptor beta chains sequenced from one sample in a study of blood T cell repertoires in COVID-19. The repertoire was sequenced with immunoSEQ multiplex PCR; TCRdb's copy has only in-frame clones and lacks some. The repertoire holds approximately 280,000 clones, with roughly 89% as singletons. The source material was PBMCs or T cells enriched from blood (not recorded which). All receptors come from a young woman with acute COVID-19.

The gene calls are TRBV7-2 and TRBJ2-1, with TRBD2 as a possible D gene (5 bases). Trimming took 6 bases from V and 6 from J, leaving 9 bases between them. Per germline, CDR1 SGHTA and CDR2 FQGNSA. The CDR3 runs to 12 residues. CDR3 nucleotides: TGTGCCAGCAGGGAGGCTATCAATGAGCAGTTCTTC. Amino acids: CASREAINEQFF.

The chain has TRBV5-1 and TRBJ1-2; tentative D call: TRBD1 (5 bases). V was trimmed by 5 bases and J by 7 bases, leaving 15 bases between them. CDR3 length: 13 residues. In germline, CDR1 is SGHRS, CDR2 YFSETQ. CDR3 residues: CASSWGRTGGYTF. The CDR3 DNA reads TGCGCCAGCAGTTGGGGCCGTACTGGTGGCTACACCTTC.

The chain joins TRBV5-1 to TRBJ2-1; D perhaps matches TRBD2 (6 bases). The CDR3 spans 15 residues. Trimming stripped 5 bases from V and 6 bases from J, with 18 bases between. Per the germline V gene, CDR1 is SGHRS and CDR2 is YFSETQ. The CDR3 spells CASSPAGNRGNEQFF. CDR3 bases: TGCGCCAGCAGTCCGGCGGGAAACCGGGGCAATGAGCAGTTCTTC.